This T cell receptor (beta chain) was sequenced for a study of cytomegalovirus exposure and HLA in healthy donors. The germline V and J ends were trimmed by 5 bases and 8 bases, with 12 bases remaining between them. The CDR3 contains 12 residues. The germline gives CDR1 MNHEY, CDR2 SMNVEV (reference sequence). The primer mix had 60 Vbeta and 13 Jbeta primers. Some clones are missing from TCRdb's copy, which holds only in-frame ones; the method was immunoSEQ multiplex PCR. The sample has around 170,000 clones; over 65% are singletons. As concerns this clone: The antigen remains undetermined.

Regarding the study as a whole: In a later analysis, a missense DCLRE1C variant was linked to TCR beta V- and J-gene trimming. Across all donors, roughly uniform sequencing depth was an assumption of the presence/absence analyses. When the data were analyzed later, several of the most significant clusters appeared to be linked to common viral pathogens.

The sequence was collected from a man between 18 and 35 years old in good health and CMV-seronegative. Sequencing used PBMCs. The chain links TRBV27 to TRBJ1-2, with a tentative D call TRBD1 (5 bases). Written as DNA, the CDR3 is TGTGCCAGCAGTGGGGGGACTCAAGGCTACACCTTC. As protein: CASSGGTQGYTF.